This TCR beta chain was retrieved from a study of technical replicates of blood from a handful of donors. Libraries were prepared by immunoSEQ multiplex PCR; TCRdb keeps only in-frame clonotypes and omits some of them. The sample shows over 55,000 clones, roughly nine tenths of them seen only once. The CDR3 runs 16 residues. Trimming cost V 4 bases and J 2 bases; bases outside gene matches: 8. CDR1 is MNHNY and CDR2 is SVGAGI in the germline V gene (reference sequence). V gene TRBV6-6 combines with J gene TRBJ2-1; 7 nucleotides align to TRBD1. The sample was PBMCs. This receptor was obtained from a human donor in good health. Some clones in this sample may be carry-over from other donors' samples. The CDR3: CASSFSDRLPYNEQFF. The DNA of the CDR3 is TGTGCCAGCAGTTTCTCGGACAGGCTCCCCTACAATGAGCAGTTCTTC.